This T cell receptor beta chain appears in the sequencing data of a study of blood T cell repertoires in COVID-19. Across the whole study: The United States, Italy and Spain were the sources of the acute and convalescent COVID-19 samples.

In germline, CDR1 is LNHDA, CDR2 SQIVND (reference sequence). V was clipped by 0 bases and J by 0 bases; unmatched bases: 9. This CDR3 is built from 20 residues. Libraries were prepared by immunoSEQ multiplex PCR; TCRdb keeps only in-frame clonotypes and omits some of them. The profile covers more than 150,000 clones, with around 84% appearing a single time and around 14% taken by the ten largest. The source material was peripheral blood. The chain joins TRBV19 to TRBJ2-1; 12 bases agree with TRBD2. The TCR sequence derives from a man younger than 45 with active or convalescent COVID-19. The CDR3 loop reads CASSIDPPSGRGSSYNEQFF. Written as DNA, the CDR3 is TGTGCCAGTAGTATAGATCCCCCTAGCGGGAGGGGGAGCTCCTACAATGAGCAGTTCTTC.